These 13 T cell receptor beta chains were all obtained from the same sample, sequenced in a study of post-analysis software for immune sequencing data. Study findings and constraints: The five TRBV segments detected at higher frequency in patients than in controls included TRBV5-6, TRBV5-1 and TRBV20-1.

These receptors have no identified antigens. Prepared libraries of TCR beta cDNA carried unique molecular identifiers. TCRdb called the PCR reads again in MiXCR, with one record for every CDR3 protein. The sample lists some 240,000 distinct CDR3 sequences, 35% to 40% occurring once. The sample comprised blood. Receptors were obtained from a girl aged 5-17 years with multiple sclerosis.

Regarding this clonotype: A clone one base away is much larger, so this may be a read error. The chain combines TRBV28 with TRBJ2-1, with a tentative D call TRBD1 (5 bases). The CDR3 is 13 residues long. In germline, CDR1 is MDHEN, CDR2 SYDVKM. The CDR3 nucleotides read TGTGCCAGCGGTTTATTACAGGACAATGAGCAGTTCTTC. This codes for CASGLLQDNEQFF.

Worth noting for this clonotype: This may stem from a read error, because a much larger clone lies one nucleotide away. The chain is built from TRBV12-3 or TRBV12-4 and TRBJ1-5; D remains ambiguous. This CDR3 is built from 13 residues. CDR3 bases: TGTGCCAGCAGTTTGGGGTTCAATCGGCCCCAGCATTTT. As protein: CASSLGFNRPQHF.

In its sample, this clonotype was seen a few times. The chain has TRBV4-2 and TRBJ2-6; D not resolved. Germline CDR1 reads LGHNA; CDR2 reads YNFKEQ. CDR3 length: 16 residues. The germline V and J ends were trimmed by 0 bases and 0 bases, with 6 bases remaining between them. This chain's CDR3 is CASSQDLNSGANVLTF. The CDR3 DNA is TGTGCCAGCAGCCAAGATCTAAACTCTGGGGCCAACGTCCTGACTTTC.

As regards this clonotype: A junction boundary mismatches the germline segment, possibly from a read error. The chain uses TRBV7-7 and TRBJ2-1, with D perhaps TRBD1 or TRBD2 (5 bases each). Germline CDR1 is SSHAT and CDR2 is FNYEAQ (reference sequence). This CDR3 is 13 amino acids long. For the CDR3, the DNA is TGTGCTAGCAGCTTAGGGGACGGGGATGAGCAGTTCTTC. It yields the protein CASSLGDGDEQFF.

The V gene is TRBV20-1, the J gene TRBJ2-3; D gene unclear. Germline assignment: CDR1 DFQATT and CDR2 SNEGSKA (reference sequence). Trimming took off 1 base at V and 0 bases at J, with 11 bases between the two ends. The CDR3 sequence is 15 residues long. CDR3 loop: CSARVVPLSTDTQYF. For the CDR3, the DNA is TGCAGTGCTAGAGTGGTACCCCTTAGCACAGATACGCAGTATTTT.

The gene calls are TRBV29-1 and TRBJ2-7, with a tentative D call TRBD1 (6 bases). The CDR3 is 11 residues long. Germline CDR1 SQVTM, CDR2 ANQGSEA. V was clipped by 7 bases and J by 0 bases, with 7 bases between them. DNA for the CDR3: TGCAGCGGGGGACACTCCTACGAGCAGTACTTC. It encodes CSGGHSYEQYF.

The chain recombines TRBV5-1 with TRBJ2-2, with unresolved D. V was trimmed by 0 bases and J by 4 bases, leaving 7 bases between them. From germline, CDR1 is SGHRS and CDR2 YFSETQ. The CDR3 loop spans 14 amino acids. The DNA for the CDR3 is TGCGCCAGCAGCTTGGTTTGGGCCACCGGGGAGCTGTTTTTT. The encoded protein is CASSLVWATGELFF.

Only a few counts were recorded for this clonotype. The chain carries TRBV7-2 and TRBJ2-3; unclear D gene. CDR3 size: 15 residues. V was pared by 4 bases and J by 4 bases, with 15 bases between. Germline CDR1 and CDR2: SGHTA and FQGNSA. As DNA, the CDR3 is TGTGCCAGCAGCTCCCACGGGCCCCACGCAGATACGCAGTATTTT. Translating gives CASSSHGPHADTQYF.

This clonotype was found many times. The chain's CDR3 is CASSPLPPSSYNEQFF. CDR3 DNA sequence: TGTGCCAGCAGTCCCCTCCCTCCGAGCTCCTACAATGAGCAGTTCTTC. J is TRBJ2-1 and V is TRBV12-3 or TRBV12-4; unclear D gene. The CDR3 has 16 amino acids. V lost 5 bases and J lost 0, with 14 bases in between.

This clonotype has just a few counts. This sequence may be a read error, since a much larger clone differs from it by one base. The chain is built from TRBV20-1 and TRBJ2-5; 14 bases are a match to TRBD2. The CDR3 contains 17 residues. The germline V gene encodes CDR1 DFQATT and CDR2 SNEGSKA (reference sequence). This CDR3 is CSVRVHGLAGGQETQYF. The CDR3 DNA reads as TGCAGTGTTAGAGTTCACGGACTAGCGGGGGGCCAAGAGACCCAGTACTTC.

This chain joins TRBV20-1 and TRBJ2-1; 7 bases are shared with TRBD1. This CDR3 has 13 amino acids. Trimming at V came to 1 base and at J to 13 bases, leaving 10 bases not matched to a gene. Germline CDR1 DFQATT, CDR2 SNEGSKA (reference sequence). CDR3 region: CSARGTGQETQFF. DNA of the CDR3: TGCAGTGCTAGAGGGACAGGACAAGAGACCCAGTTCTTC.

This chain connects TRBV20-1 to TRBJ2-1; D gene uncertain. The CDR3 has 15 residues. V dropped 0 bases and J dropped 7 bases, with 16 bases sitting between them. Germline V gene lookup returns CDR1 DFQATT and CDR2 SNEGSKA (reference sequence). The CDR3 nucleotides are TGCAGTGCTAGAGAGGCGGCTAGTACTAAGAATGAGCAGTTCTTC. Its protein product is CSAREAASTKNEQFF.

Details on this clonotype: A much larger clone sits a single nucleotide away, making a read error possible. This chain connects TRBV29-1 to TRBJ1-5, with 7 positions matching TRBD1. The J segment lost 6 bases and the V segment lost 7 bases, leaving 9 bases of the junction unmatched. Germline CDR1 is SQVTM and CDR2 is ANQGSEA. The CDR3 has 13 amino acids. Here the CDR3 reads CSAKDREGQPQHF. The DNA for the CDR3 is TGCAGCGCCAAAGACAGGGAGGGTCAGCCCCAGCATTTT.